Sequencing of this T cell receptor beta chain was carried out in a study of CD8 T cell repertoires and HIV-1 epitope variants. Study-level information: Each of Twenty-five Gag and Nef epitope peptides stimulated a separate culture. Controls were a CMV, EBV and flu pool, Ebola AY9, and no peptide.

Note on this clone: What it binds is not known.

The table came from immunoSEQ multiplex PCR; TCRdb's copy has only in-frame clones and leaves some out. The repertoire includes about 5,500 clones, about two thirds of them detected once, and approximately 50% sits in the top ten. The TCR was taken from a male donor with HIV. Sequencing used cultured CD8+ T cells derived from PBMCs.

The CDR3, as DNA: TGTGCCAGCAGTGAAGGGCCGTCCCAGGGGAGTGAGCAGTTCTTC. Translating gives CASSEGPSQGSEQFF. The chain carries TRBV6-1 and TRBJ2-1; D might be TRBD1 (6 bases). The V gene's germline CDR1 is MNHNS and CDR2 SASEGT. V was clipped by 1 base and J by 9 bases, with 16 bases between them. CDR3 length: 15 residues.